These 6 T cell receptor beta chains were all obtained from the same sample, sequenced in a study of post-analysis software for immune sequencing data. Notes on the study in general: The five TRBV segments detected at higher frequency in patients than in controls included TRBV5-6, TRBV5-1 and TRBV20-1.

No antigen has been identified for these receptors. Every TCR beta cDNA library bore unique molecular identifiers. From the PCR reads, TCRdb called clonotypes with MiXCR, one entry per CDR3 protein. The profile shows some 890,000 distinct CDR3 sequences, roughly half of them singletons. Material for sequencing was blood. These receptors were collected from a girl under 18 with multiple sclerosis.

This chain links TRBV20-1 with TRBJ2-1; 8 nucleotides match TRBD2. The CDR3 has 14 amino acids. Germline-derived CDR1 and CDR2 are DFQATT and SNEGSKA (reference sequence). V was pared by 6 bases and J by 9 bases, with 13 bases of the junction left unmatched. This CDR3 reads CSAGDPAGAGEQFF. The CDR3 bases are TGCAGTGCGGGCGATCCAGCGGGGGCCGGTGAGCAGTTCTTC.

About this clonotype: It may be a read error: a sequence one base away is much more abundant. Written as DNA, the CDR3 is TGTGCCAGCAGCAGGGGACAGAGGCAAGAGACCCGGTACTTC. This translates into CASSRGQRQETRYF. The V gene is TRBV7-9, the J gene TRBJ2-5; 7 bases align to TRBD1. The CDR3 totals 14 residues. Germline V gives CDR1 SEHNR, CDR2 FQNEAQ (reference sequence).

In this sample, this clonotype turned up a few times. This chain connects TRBV20-1 to TRBJ2-3, with D possibly matching TRBD2 (6 bases). Germline values: CDR1 DFQATT, CDR2 SNEGSKA (reference sequence). This CDR3 has 14 amino acids. The V gene lost 5 bases and the J gene lost 3 bases, with 15 bases spanning the gap. The CDR3 is CSAPFGGLTDTQYF. The CDR3 DNA sequence: TGCAGTGCTCCCTTCGGGGGTTTGACAGATACGCAGTATTTT.

This chain uses TRBV5-1 with TRBJ2-5; 7 nucleotides match TRBD1. J was trimmed by 9 bases and V by 3 bases; bases with no gene match: 11. The V gene's germline CDR1 is SGHRS and CDR2 YFSETQ. The CDR3 is 14 amino acids. CDR3 residues: CASSWGTETLAQYF. In DNA, the CDR3 is TGCGCCAGCAGCTGGGGGACAGAAACACTGGCCCAGTACTTC.

The gene calls are TRBV7-9 and TRBJ2-1; D uncertain. CDR1 and CDR2 (germline): SEHNR, FQNEAQ (reference sequence). The CDR3 covers 15 residues. Trimming removed 5 bases from V and 5 bases from J, with 16 bases in between. Here the CDR3 DNA reads TGTGCCAGCAGCCCCCCATGGCAGCTGAACAATGAGCAGTTCTTC. It is translated as CASSPPWQLNNEQFF.

This clonotype was seen a handful of times. V and J are TRBV29-1 and TRBJ2-1, with 7 bases that match TRBD1. With V trimmed by 0 bases and J by 13 bases, 12 bases remained unmatched. Germline V CDR1 and CDR2: SQVTM, ANQGSEA. The CDR3 covers 14 residues. CDR3 amino acids: CSVEEGQLSGGQFF. The CDR3 DNA reads TGCAGCGTTGAAGAGGGACAGCTGTCGGGTGGCCAGTTCTTC.